This is a list of T cell receptor beta chains from one sample in a study of shared clonotypes between healthy human individuals. TCRdb keeps only in-frame clones here, not all; method: immunoSEQ multiplex PCR. The data hold over a million clones, with roughly 96% observed a single time. Sequenced sample: naive CD4+ T cells sorted from blood. Source of these receptors: a man younger than 45 in good health. Both conserved end residues are part of each CDR3. The D gene is left open where the match is weak. Clone sizes are given selectively: once, few, many, or a class where the clone is expanded.

D | size | J | V | DNA | CDR3
TRBD2 | - | TRBJ2-1 | TRBV18 | TGTGCCAGCTCACCGATAGAGGTCCCGCTAGCGGGAGGGCTAGACAATGAGCAGTTCTTC | CASSPIEVPLAGGLDNEQFF
- | - | TRBJ2-5 | TRBV11-1 | TGTGCCAGCAGCTTAATGTCTCTCATCGGGCAGAAGGAGGAGACCCAGTACTTC | CASSLMSLIGQKEETQYF
- | - | TRBJ1-2 | TRBV11-3 | TGTGCCAGCAGCTCGGGGGCCCGGGACTACACCTTC | CASSSGARDYTF
- | - | TRBJ1-2 | TRBV10-2 | TGCGCCAGCAGTGAGCAATTTTTAGGAGGAAACTATGGCTACACCTTC | CASSEQFLGGNYGYTF
TRBD2 | - | TRBJ2-3 | TRBV27 | TGTGCCAGCAGTCCCCTGACTAGCGGCTTCACAGATACGCAGTATTTT | CASSPLTSGFTDTQYF
TRBD2 | - | TRBJ2-3 | TRBV10-3 | TGTGCCATCAGTGCTGCACGGCCGGGAGGCGCGACTAGCGGGAGGACGAGCACAGATACGCAGTATTTT | CAISAARPGGATSGRTSTDTQYF
- | - | TRBJ1-1 | TRBV30 | TGTGCCTGGATGAGAAGGGCCACTGAAGCTTTCTTT | CAWMRRATEAFF
TRBD2 | once | TRBJ2-7 | TRBV7-9 | TGTGCCAGCAGCTTAAAACCCCGGACTAGCGGGAGGACTGGCGGCGAGCAGTACTTC | CASSLKPRTSGRTGGEQYF
TRBD1 | - | TRBJ2-2 | TRBV30 | TGTGCCTGGAGACCGGGACAGGGCAGAGTCACCGGGGAGCTGTTTTTT | CAWRPGQGRVTGELFF
- | - | TRBJ1-4 | TRBV2 | TGTGCCAGCAGTCCTGGCGGCGGGGATGAAAAACTGTTTTTT | CASSPGGGDEKLFF
TRBD2 | - | TRBJ2-7 | TRBV4-3 | TGCGCCAGCAGCCGGCAACTAGCGGGAAACACCTACGAGCAGTACTTC | CASSRQLAGNTYEQYF
TRBD2 | - | TRBJ2-2 | TRBV6-1 | TGTGCCAGCAGTGAAACTAGCGGGAGCCTCCGTACCGGGGAGCTGTTTTTT | CASSETSGSLRTGELFF
- | - | TRBJ1-5 | TRBV28 | TGTGCCAGCAATAAGGCCCCTGGGACAAGTCAGCCCCAGCATTTT | CASNKAPGTSQPQHF
- | - | TRBJ2-1 | TRBV27 | TGTGCCAGCAGTTGGTCCCAGTGGCGGTACAATGAGCAGTTCTTC | CASSWSQWRYNEQFF
TRBD2 | - | TRBJ2-7 | TRBV29-1 | TGCAGCGTTGAATATCGACTAGCGGGAGTGGACGAGCAGTACTTC | CSVEYRLAGVDEQYF
- | once | TRBJ2-3 | TRBV7-3 | TGTGCCAGCAGCTTAGGGGTTAGCACAGATACGCAGTATTTT | CASSLGVSTDTQYF
TRBD2 | - | TRBJ2-7 | TRBV18 | TGTGCCAGCTCACCTGACACGTCAACTAGCGGGAGGATATCCTACGAGCAGTACTTC | CASSPDTSTSGRISYEQYF
TRBD1 | - | TRBJ2-1 | TRBV11-3 | TGTGCCAGCAGCTCGACCTGGACAGGGAAAGGGTCCTACAATGAGCAGTTCTTC | CASSSTWTGKGSYNEQFF
- | once | TRBJ2-4 | TRBV19 | TGTGCCAGTAGTAGTAACAGGGCCCCCAAAAACATTCAGTACTTC | CASSSNRAPKNIQYF
- | - | TRBJ2-7 | TRBV19 | TGTGCCAGTATAGGGGGATTCCCCTTTTACGAGCAGTACTTC | CASIGGFPFYEQYF
- | - | TRBJ1-5 | TRBV7-2 | TGTGCCAGCAGCTTAGTCCCGTCCAGCCAGCCCCAGCATTTT | CASSLVPSSQPQHF
- | - | TRBJ2-7 | TRBV19 | TGTGCCAGTAGAGACCTCGCGTCCTGGCGGGTGAACAGGGAGCAGTACTTC | CASRDLASWRVNREQYF
TRBD1 | - | TRBJ1-4 | TRBV6-1 | TGTGCCAGCAGTCCATGGACAGGGAATGAAAAACTGTTTTTT | CASSPWTGNEKLFF
TRBD2 | - | TRBJ2-7 | TRBV18 | TGTGCCAGCTCCCCCCCAGGACTAGGGGCCTACGAGCAGTACTTC | CASSPPGLGAYEQYF
TRBD1 | - | TRBJ2-7 | TRBV5-4 | TGTGCCAGCAGCAGGGGGCTTGGAAACGAGCAGTACTTC | CASSRGLGNEQYF
- | once | TRBJ1-5 | TRBV7-9 | TGTGCCAGCAGCCGAAACACGGGCCCTTATAGCAATCAGCCCCAGCATTTT | CASSRNTGPYSNQPQHF
- | - | TRBJ1-1 | TRBV7-9 | TGTGCCAGCAGTTTTGGGGTCGACACTGAAGCTTTCTTT | CASSFGVDTEAFF
TRBD2 | - | TRBJ2-7 | TRBV7-3 | TGTGCCAGCAGCTTAGACGGGAGGTCCTTGATAAGCGAGCAGTACTTC | CASSLDGRSLISEQYF
TRBD2 | - | TRBJ2-1 | TRBV7-2 | TGTGCCAGCAGCAAAAGACTAGCGGGAGCTTACAATGAGCAGTTCTTC | CASSKRLAGAYNEQFF
- | - | TRBJ2-7 | TRBV11-3 | TGTGCCAGCAGCTTAGGCGGACCAAATTACGAGCAGTACTTC | CASSLGGPNYEQYF
TRBD2 | - | TRBJ2-1 | TRBV5-1 | TGCGCCAGCAGCGACCGGCTAGCGGGAAGCTACAATGAGCAGTTCTTC | CASSDRLAGSYNEQFF
- | - | TRBJ2-2 | TRBV5-5 | TGTGCCAGCAGCTTGGGTATTAGGCAGGGAAACACCGGGGAGCTGTTTTTT | CASSLGIRQGNTGELFF
TRBD2 | once | TRBJ2-4 | TRBV5-1 | TGCGCCAGCAGCTTCGATGCTAGCGGGAGTCTCATTCAGTACTTC | CASSFDASGSLIQYF
- | - | TRBJ2-7 | TRBV19 | TGTGCCAGTAGGATGAACGACGGATCCTACGAGCAGTACTTC | CASRMNDGSYEQYF
- | - | TRBJ2-2 | TRBV28 | TGTGCCAGCAGTTTACAGAACACCGGGGAGCTGTTTTTT | CASSLQNTGELFF
- | - | TRBJ2-7 | TRBV5-4 | TGTGCCAGCAGCCCCGGACAGGACTATAACCAGCAGTACTTC | CASSPGQDYNQQYF
- | - | TRBJ2-5 | TRBV29-1 | TGCAGCGTTGCGAAGGAGACCCAGTACTTC | CSVAKETQYF
- | - | TRBJ2-1 | TRBV5-6 | TGTGCCAGCAGCTTGGGGAAAGTTCCCTACGACAATGAGCAGTTCTTC | CASSLGKVPYDNEQFF
- | - | TRBJ1-4 | TRBV28 | TGTGCCAGCAGTTTATTGGCCCTTCCGGAACTGTTTTTT | CASSLLALPELFF
- | - | TRBJ1-5 | TRBV10-3 | TGTGCCATCAGTGAGGGGGCAGGGTTTAGCAATCAGCCCCAGCATTTT | CAISEGAGFSNQPQHF
- | once | TRBJ1-1 | TRBV5-5 | TGTGCCAGCAGCTTGAGGGCCGTCATAGGGAACACTGAAGCTTTCTTT | CASSLRAVIGNTEAFF
TRBD1 | - | TRBJ2-3 | TRBV10-3 | TGTGCCACCTCGGACGACAGGGTCGGGACAGATACGCAGTATTTT | CATSDDRVGTDTQYF
TRBD1 | - | TRBJ2-7 | TRBV2 | TGTGCCAGCGGGGAAAGGACAGGGGCATCGGACGAGCAGTACTTC | CASGERTGASDEQYF
- | - | TRBJ2-7 | TRBV5-1 | TGCGCCAGCAGCTTCGAGGAAGCGTCCGAGCAGTACTTC | CASSFEEASEQYF
- | - | TRBJ1-1 | TRBV9 | TGTGCCAGCAGCAACAGGGTAGCGAACACTGAAGCTTTCTTT | CASSNRVANTEAFF